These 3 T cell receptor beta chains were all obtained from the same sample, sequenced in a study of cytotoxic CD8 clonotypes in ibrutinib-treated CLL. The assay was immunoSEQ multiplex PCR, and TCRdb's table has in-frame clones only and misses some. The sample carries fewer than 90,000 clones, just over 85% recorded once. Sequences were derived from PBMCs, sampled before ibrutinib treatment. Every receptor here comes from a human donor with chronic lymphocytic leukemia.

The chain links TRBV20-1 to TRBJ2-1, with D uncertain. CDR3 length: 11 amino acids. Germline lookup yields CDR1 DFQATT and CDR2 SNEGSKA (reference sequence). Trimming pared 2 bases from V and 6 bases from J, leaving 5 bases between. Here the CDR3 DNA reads TGCAGTGCTAGAAGCGCCAATGAGCAGTTCTTC. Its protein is CSARSANEQFF.

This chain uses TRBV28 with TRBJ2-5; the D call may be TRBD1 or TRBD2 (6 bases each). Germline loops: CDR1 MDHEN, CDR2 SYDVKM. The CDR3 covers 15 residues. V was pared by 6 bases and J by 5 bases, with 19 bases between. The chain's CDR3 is CASRAGTNGGETQYF. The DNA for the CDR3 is TGTGCCAGCAGAGCCGGGACAAACGGAGGGGAGACCCAGTACTTC. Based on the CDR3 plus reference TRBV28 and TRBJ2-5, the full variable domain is DVKVTQSSRYLVKRTGEKVFLECVQDMDHENMFWYRQDPGLGLRLIYFSYDVKMKEKGDIPEGYSVSREKKERFSLILESASTNQTSMYLCASRAGTNGGETQYFGPGTRLLVL.

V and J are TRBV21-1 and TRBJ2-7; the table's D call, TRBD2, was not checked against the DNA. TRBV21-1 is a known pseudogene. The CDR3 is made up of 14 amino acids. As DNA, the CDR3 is TGTGCCAGCAGCAATTGCGGGAGAATGTACGAGCAGTACTTC. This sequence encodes CASSNCGRMYEQYF.